Below, 24 T cell receptor beta chains from the same sample are listed, as sequenced in a study of identical twins. One entry per CDR3 protein, called by TCRdb with MiXCR from the 5' RACE reads. This table holds roughly 480,000 distinct CDR3 sequences, 20% to 25% found once. This sample also belongs to another study, concerning T cells expressing NK-cell markers.

Sequencing was carried out using CD4+ T cells sorted from blood. The receptors were gathered from a woman younger than 35 in good health.

This chain connects TRBV20-1 to TRBJ2-5; D is tentatively TRBD1 or TRBD2 (5 bases each). V was clipped by 4 bases and J by 0 bases, with 15 bases between them. Germline V gene sequence: CDR1 DFQATT, CDR2 SNEGSKA (reference sequence). The CDR3 has 15 residues. In DNA form, the CDR3 reads TGCAGTGCTAACGGCAGGGCTAGCAACCAAGAGACCCAGTACTTC. This sequence encodes CSANGRASNQETQYF.

This clonotype was observed a few times. The V and J genes are TRBV12-3 or TRBV12-4 and TRBJ2-1, with 7 bases aligning to TRBD1. The J segment lost 6 bases and the V segment lost 6 bases, leaving 8 bases of the junction unmatched. This CDR3 contains 14 residues. The CDR3 DNA is TGTGCCAGCAGCTCCGACAGGGCCCCCAATGAGCAGTTCTTC. It yields the protein CASSSDRAPNEQFF.

The rearrangement uses TRBV20-1 and TRBJ2-1; TRBD2 matches at 11 bases. Germline CDR1 and CDR2: DFQATT and SNEGSKA (reference sequence). The CDR3 covers 12 residues. V gave up 4 bases and J gave up 13 bases; unmatched junction bases: 6. Here the CDR3 DNA reads TGCAGTGCTACACTAGCGGGGGCCGCCCAGTTCTTC. Its translation: CSATLAGAAQFF.

In its sample, this clonotype was seen a few times. The genes are TRBV10-3 and TRBJ2-7; D is undetermined. Trimming cost V 10 bases and J 3 bases, with 13 bases left between them. Germline CDR1 is ENHRY and CDR2 is SYGVKD. CDR3 length equals 12 residues. The CDR3: CATQPNDYEQYF. CDR3 DNA sequence: TGTGCCACTCAACCCAACGACTACGAGCAGTACTTC.

This clonotype was counted a few times. The V gene is TRBV7-2, the J gene TRBJ2-7; D not resolved. Deletions cut 1 base from V and 9 bases from J, with 7 bases between. Germline V CDR1 and CDR2: SGHTA, FQGNSA. The length of the CDR3 is 11 residues. In DNA, the CDR3 is TGTGCCAGCAGCTTAGGATTCGGGCAGTACTTC. Translated: CASSLGFGQYF.

This clonotype was observed a few times. V and J are TRBV3-1 and TRBJ1-1, with no clear D. The CDR3 totals 14 residues. CDR1 and CDR2 from the germline V gene are LGHDT and YNNKEL (reference sequence). The V end was cut by 0 bases, the J end by 3 bases, with 8 bases between. Written as DNA, the CDR3 is TGTGCCAGCAGCCAAGAATGGTCCGACACTGAAGCTTTCTTT. The encoded protein is CASSQEWSDTEAFF.

This clonotype has only a few counts. V gene TRBV20-1 combines with J gene TRBJ2-1; D is unresolved. The CDR3 extends over 13 amino acids. Germline values: CDR1 DFQATT, CDR2 SNEGSKA (reference sequence). V shed 3 bases and J shed 3 bases, with 9 bases lying between them. CDR3 coding DNA: TGCAGTGCTAGGAAGCCGGGCTACAATGAGCAGTTCTTC. Translating gives CSARKPGYNEQFF.

The table lists this clonotype with a few counts. This chain joins TRBV7-2 and TRBJ2-1, with D perhaps being TRBD1 or TRBD2 (6 bases each). V was trimmed by 5 bases and J by 9 bases, leaving 17 bases between them. Germline V gene sequence: CDR1 SGHTA, CDR2 FQGNSA. This CDR3 spans 14 amino acids. CDR3 amino acids: CASSVTNRGAEQFF. CDR3 bases: TGTGCCAGCAGCGTCACGAATAGGGGGGCTGAGCAGTTCTTC.

The rearrangement joins TRBV20-1 to TRBJ2-1, with TRBD2 identical over 8 bases. The CDR3 sequence is 13 residues long. The trim removed 6 bases at V and 6 bases at J, leaving 7 bases unmatched. Germline CDR1 and CDR2: DFQATT and SNEGSKA (reference sequence). Here the CDR3 DNA reads TGCAGTGCCCTAAACCGGGGGGGCAATGAGCAGTTCTTC. Translation gives CSALNRGGNEQFF.

This clonotype was counted a few times. The chain links TRBV12-3 or TRBV12-4 to TRBJ2-3; TRBD1 is a possible D gene (5 bases). V was pared by 1 base and J by 2 bases, with 7 bases between. This CDR3 is built from 14 residues. The CDR3 spells CASSLVGHTDTQYF. For the CDR3, the DNA is TGTGCCAGCAGTTTAGTAGGACACACAGATACGCAGTATTTT.

The V and J genes are TRBV2 and TRBJ2-3; D is perhaps TRBD1 or TRBD2 (6 bases each). Germline V gene lookup returns CDR1 SNHLY and CDR2 FYNNEI. V lost 4 bases and J lost 4, with 15 bases in between. The CDR3 is made up of 15 amino acids. In DNA form, the CDR3 reads TGTGCCAGCAGTGGTGTTTCGGGGGCCCCAGATACGCAGTATTTT. This encodes CASSGVSGAPDTQYF.

The V gene is TRBV5-1, the J gene TRBJ2-2, with D hard to call. The CDR3 covers 13 residues. Per germline, CDR1 SGHRS and CDR2 YFSETQ. V was trimmed by 6 bases and J by 0 bases, leaving 6 bases between them. CDR3 sequence: CASTRPNTGELFF. In nucleotides, the CDR3 is TGCGCCAGCACCAGACCGAACACCGGGGAGCTGTTTTTT.

The sample holds a few counts of this clonotype. V and J are TRBV20-1 and TRBJ2-7, with TRBD2 matching over 9 bases. V lost 3 bases, J lost 6 bases, and 9 bases stayed unmatched. Germline lookup yields CDR1 DFQATT and CDR2 SNEGSKA (reference sequence). The CDR3 runs 14 residues. The CDR3 region is CSASPRLAGSEQYF. The CDR3, as DNA: TGCAGTGCTAGCCCGAGGCTAGCGGGGAGCGAGCAGTACTTC.

This clonotype was counted between two and nine times. The genes are TRBV9 and TRBJ2-7, with D perhaps TRBD1 (6 bases). Germline-derived CDR1 and CDR2 are SGDLS and YYNGEE. The CDR3 covers 14 residues. Trimming removed 3 bases at V and 0 bases at J, with 10 bases between. Here the CDR3 DNA reads TGTGCCAGCAGCGGGGGGCAAGACTCCTACGAGCAGTACTTC. Translated, it gives CASSGGQDSYEQYF.

This rearrangement joins TRBV27 to TRBJ1-2; the match to TRBD1 covers 10 bases. V was clipped by 6 bases and J by 8 bases; unmatched bases: 6. Germline V gene sequence: CDR1 MNHEY, CDR2 SMNVEV (reference sequence). This CDR3 contains 13 residues. The chain's CDR3 is CASRHRDRGGYTF. DNA for the CDR3: TGTGCCAGCAGACACCGGGACAGGGGAGGCTACACCTTC.

CDR3 sequence: CASSLDIAGVKNEQFF. In DNA form, the CDR3 reads TGTGCCAGCAGCTTAGATATAGCGGGAGTTAAGAATGAGCAGTTCTTC. The V call is TRBV11-2, the J call TRBJ2-1; 9 bases agree with TRBD2. The germline gives CDR1 SGHAT, CDR2 FQNNGV. The ends lost 0 bases at V and 7 bases at J; junction bases unmatched: 7. There are 16 residues in the CDR3.

The CDR3 DNA sequence: TGCAGCGTTGAAGACCCCCGTCGGGACGAGCAGTACTTC. Its protein product is CSVEDPRRDEQYF. This chain joins TRBV29-1 and TRBJ2-7; D ambiguous. This CDR3 region has 13 residues. V was trimmed by 0 bases and J by 5 bases, leaving 11 bases between them. CDR1 is SQVTM, CDR2 ANQGSEA, per germline.

V usage is TRBV4-3 and J usage is TRBJ2-2; 12 bases are a match to TRBD2. The CDR3 length is 19 residues. The germline CDR1 and CDR2 sequences are LGHNA and YSLEER. V shed 0 bases and J 0 bases; nucleotides not matched to a gene: 5. The CDR3 region has the DNA TGCGCCAGCAGCCAAGATATTCTAGCGGGAGGGACGAACACCGGGGAGCTGTTTTTT. Amino acids: CASSQDILAGGTNTGELFF.

The chain recombines TRBV5-6 with TRBJ2-5; 13 nucleotides line up with TRBD2. The CDR3 length is 15 residues. The germline V gene encodes CDR1 SGHDT and CDR2 YYEEEE. Trimming cost V 4 bases and J 6 bases; bases outside gene matches: 6. For the CDR3, the DNA is TGTGCCAGCAGCCGGATGGGACTAGCGGGACAGACCCAGTACTTC. Translated, it gives CASSRMGLAGQTQYF.

The CDR3 loop reads CASSHGTGTRNEQFF. The CDR3 DNA sequence: TGTGCCAGCAGTCACGGGACAGGGACTCGTAATGAGCAGTTCTTC. This chain joins TRBV6-5 and TRBJ2-1; 9 positions agree with TRBD1. Unmatched junction bases numbered 9, after V lost 5 bases and J lost 7 bases. This CDR3 spans 15 amino acids. CDR1 is MNHEY and CDR2 is SVGAGI in the germline V gene.

J is TRBJ2-5 and V is TRBV2; TRBD2 matches at 9 bases. Germline CDR1 and CDR2: SNHLY and FYNNEI. The J segment lost 4 bases and the V segment lost 3 bases, leaving 6 bases of the junction unmatched. This CDR3 is built from 15 residues. The CDR3 sequence is CASSDGGGAGETQYF. CDR3 DNA: TGTGCCAGCAGTGATGGCGGGGGGGCAGGAGAGACCCAGTACTTC.

This rearrangement joins TRBV5-6 to TRBJ2-3, with D maybe TRBD2 (6 bases). The CDR3 covers 15 residues. The germline V and J ends were trimmed by 4 bases and 2 bases, with 14 bases remaining between them. Per the germline V gene, CDR1 is SGHDT and CDR2 is YYEEEE. CDR3 bases: TGTGCCAGCAGCCTAGGAGGGTACATCACAGATACGCAGTATTTT. This encodes CASSLGGYITDTQYF.

This clonotype has just a few counts. The chain carries TRBV29-1 and TRBJ1-1, with TRBD1 identical over 11 bases. This CDR3 has 13 amino acids. J was trimmed by 5 bases and V by 6 bases; bases with no gene match: 5. The germline V gene has CDR1 SQVTM and CDR2 ANQGSEA. CDR3 DNA sequence: TGCAGCGTGGGGGGACAGGGGGGAACTGAAGCTTTCTTT. It encodes CSVGGQGGTEAFF.

This clonotype was seen a few times. The V call is TRBV20-1, the J call TRBJ2-5; possibly TRBD1 for D (6 bases). Between the trimmed V and J ends, which lost 6 bases and 5 bases, there was a span of 13 bases. CDR1 DFQATT and CDR2 SNEGSKA come from the germline V gene (reference sequence). This CDR3 contains 12 residues. This chain's CDR3 is CSAREQGETQYF. The CDR3 bases are TGCAGTGCACGAGAACAGGGCGAGACCCAGTACTTC.